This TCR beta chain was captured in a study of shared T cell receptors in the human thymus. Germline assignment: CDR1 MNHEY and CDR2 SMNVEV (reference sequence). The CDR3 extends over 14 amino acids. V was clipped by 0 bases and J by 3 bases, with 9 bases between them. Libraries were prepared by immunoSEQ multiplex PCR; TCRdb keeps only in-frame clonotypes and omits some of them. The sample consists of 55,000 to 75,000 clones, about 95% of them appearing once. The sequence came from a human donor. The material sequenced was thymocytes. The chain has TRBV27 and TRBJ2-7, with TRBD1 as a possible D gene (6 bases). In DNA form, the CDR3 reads TGTGCCAGCAGTTTATCGGACAGCGACTACGAGCAGTACTTC. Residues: CASSLSDSDYEQYF.